This passage covers 3 T cell receptor beta chains from one sample sequenced in a study of neurological immune-mediated disorders. From the 5' RACE reads, TCRdb called clonotypes with MiXCR, one entry per CDR3 protein. The sample lists around 79,000 distinct CDR3 sequences; over 12% were seen once. Specimen: PBMCs. All receptors come from a woman in her fifties or sixties in good health.

This clonotype appeared many times. The chain combines TRBV24-1 with TRBJ2-5; D ambiguous. CDR1 is KGHDR and CDR2 is SFDVKD in the germline V gene. V was trimmed by 5 bases and J by 4 bases, leaving 7 bases between them. The CDR3 consists of 12 residues. For the CDR3, the DNA is TGTGCCACCAGTGGCCCTAGAGAGACCCAGTACTTC. Translating gives CATSGPRETQYF.

Ten or more counts support this clonotype. The chain employs TRBV27 and TRBJ1-1; the D gene is possibly TRBD1 (5 bases). V dropped 2 bases and J dropped 1 base, with 11 bases sitting between them. Per germline, CDR1 MNHEY and CDR2 SMNVEV (reference sequence). The CDR3 is 15 residues long. The CDR3 bases are TGTGCCAGCAGTTTACGCTCAGGGAGGAACACTGAAGCTTTCTTT. This sequence encodes CASSLRSGRNTEAFF.

This clonotype was detected many times. The V call is TRBV13, the J call TRBJ1-3; 8 positions agree with TRBD1. The CDR3 is 14 amino acids. Germline V CDR1 and CDR2: PRHDT, FYEKMQ (reference sequence). V was pared by 2 bases and J by 4 bases, with 1 base of the junction left unmatched. The CDR3 loop is CASSLTGGGNTIYF. Here the CDR3 DNA reads TGTGCCAGCAGCTTAACAGGGGGAGGAAACACCATATATTTT.